This T cell receptor beta chain was recorded in a study of PD-L1 blockade in urothelial cancer. Study overall: It was at 3 weeks (second dose) and 6 weeks after treatment start that blood was analyzed. There were a median of about 150,000 T cells in blood samples.

Findings and caveats of the study: Tumor-linked clones in blood grew more by 3 weeks in durable-benefit patients.

Clones were sequenced by immunoSEQ multiplex PCR, and TCRdb holds only the in-frame ones, with some missing. This sample carries around 79,000 clones, approximately 86% of them seen once, and the ten largest clones take about 6.2%. Note on this clone: No antigen is known for it.

The trim removed 6 bases at V and 5 bases at J, leaving 6 bases unmatched. Germline V gene data show CDR1 as SGHRS and CDR2 as YFSETQ. The CDR3 has 14 residues. Described time point: pretreatment peripheral blood. This sequence was found in a man aged 35 to 55 with urothelial cancer. The input for sequencing was PBMCs, taken around atezolizumab (anti-PD-L1) treatment. This chain links TRBV5-1 with TRBJ1-4; 8 bases map to TRBD1. CDR3 loop: CASNNGQGNEKLFF. The DNA for the CDR3 is TGCGCCAGCAACAACGGACAGGGAAATGAAAAACTGTTTTTT.